The source of this TCR beta chain is a study of blood T cells in healthy people across ages. Germline lookup yields CDR1 ENHRY and CDR2 SYGVKD. Trimming cost V 7 bases and J 7 bases; bases outside gene matches: 10. The CDR3 has 14 amino acids. With a J-beta primer mix and a sample-barcoded 5' primer, a second PCR ran 7 to 11 cycles. TCRdb re-called the 5' RACE reads with MiXCR, one entry per CDR3 protein. Among hundreds of thousands of distinct CDR3 sequences listed, around 26% were seen once. The table lists this clonotype with many counts. This sequence joins TRBV10-3 and TRBJ1-5; 7 nucleotides align to TRBD1. The sequence was collected from an elderly woman in good health. Sequencing was performed on blood. In DNA, the CDR3 is TGTGCCATCAATCAACAGGGGCCTGAGCAGCCCCAGCATTTT. Protein: CAINQQGPEQPQHF.